The clone carrying this T cell receptor beta chain occurred a few times. This record belongs to a study of control samples from healthy donors and cancer patients. The CDR3 is 13 amino acids. V shed 4 bases and J shed 7 bases, with 11 bases lying between them. Germline V gives CDR1 MGHDK, CDR2 SYGVNS. TCRdb's table, derived via immunoSEQ multiplex PCR, lists solely in-frame clones and lacks some. The sample lists about 170,000 clones; around 92% were seen once. This clonotype was sampled from a woman younger than 45 in good health. V gene TRBV25-1 combines with J gene TRBJ2-1, with D unresolved. What was sequenced was blood. CDR3 residues: CASSAWGRNEQFF. CDR3 nucleotide sequence: TGTGCCAGCAGTGCGTGGGGTAGGAATGAGCAGTTCTTC.